Each of the 20 T cell receptor beta chains below was sequenced from the same sample in a study of CD8 T cells in Susac syndrome. RNA was extracted with the RNeasy kit, and a quantity of 0.5 to 1 ug was reverse transcribed using random hexamers. MiXCR, applied by TCRdb to the immunoSEQ multiplex PCR reads, yields one record per CDR3 protein. The sample consists of 56,000 or so distinct CDR3 sequences, approximately 95% of them appearing once. The sample consisted of CD8+ T cells from PBMCs. The receptors here all came from a human donor with Susac syndrome.

This chain links TRBV16 with TRBJ1-1; maybe TRBD1 (5 bases). The CDR3 has 13 amino acids. Trimming pared 7 bases from V and 6 bases from J, leaving 15 bases between. Germline V CDR1 and CDR2: KGHSY, FQNENV. The CDR3, as DNA: TGTGCCAGCACCTCGACAGCCCATCCTGAAGCTTTCTTT. This codes for CASTSTAHPEAFF.

The V and J genes are TRBV25-1 and TRBJ1-1; D is undetermined. Germline V lookup: CDR1 MGHDK, CDR2 SYGVNS. The CDR3 sequence is 11 residues long. Deletions cut 8 bases from V and 3 bases from J, with 7 bases between. The CDR3 spells CASGGYTEAFF. CDR3 nucleotides: TGTGCCAGCGGCGGCTACACTGAAGCTTTCTTT.

The rearrangement joins TRBV19 to TRBJ2-7; unclear D gene. The CDR3 has 13 amino acids. Germline CDR1 and CDR2: LNHDA and SQIVND (reference sequence). Trimming removed 5 bases from V and 3 bases from J, with 11 bases in between. The CDR3 region has the DNA TGTGCCAGTAGTCCCGAGCTGGTCTACGAGCAGTACTTC. Protein product: CASSPELVYEQYF.

The chain recombines TRBV30 with TRBJ1-4; D is possibly TRBD1 (5 bases). CDR1 is GTSNPN, CDR2 SVGIG, per germline (reference sequence). The CDR3 consists of 14 residues. V was trimmed by 5 bases and J by 4 bases, leaving 14 bases between them. CDR3 residues: CAWLPGARNEKLFF. In DNA form, the CDR3 reads TGTGCCTGGCTACCCGGGGCACGTAATGAAAAACTGTTTTTT.

This chain joins TRBV2 and TRBJ2-1; D unresolved. The CDR3 contains 14 residues. Germline CDR1 is SNHLY and CDR2 is FYNNEI. V was pared by 4 bases and J by 3 bases, with 10 bases between. Here the CDR3 reads CASSGPSNYNEQFF. The CDR3 DNA is TGTGCCAGCAGTGGACCCTCCAACTACAATGAGCAGTTCTTC.

This chain joins TRBV7-2 and TRBJ1-2, with 8 nucleotides matching TRBD1. The CDR3 spans 12 residues. Germline lookup yields CDR1 SGHTA and CDR2 FQGNSA. V dropped 8 bases and J dropped 8; count of bases not matched to a gene: 7. CDR3 sequence: CASLDRGRGYTF. The CDR3 DNA sequence: TGTGCCAGCCTTGACAGGGGACGGGGCTACACCTTC.

The CDR3 DNA sequence: TGTGCCAGCAGTTACGGGTCGTATGAGCAGTTCTTC. Residues: CASSYGSYEQFF. The rearrangement links TRBV6-5 to TRBJ2-1; no clear D. V lost 2 bases and J lost 8, with 7 bases in between. This CDR3 contains 12 residues. Germline assignment: CDR1 MNHEY and CDR2 SVGAGI.

In its sample, this clonotype was seen once. The chain joins TRBV19 to TRBJ2-4, with D possibly being TRBD1 (6 bases). Between the trimmed V and J ends, which lost 9 bases and 5 bases, there was a span of 20 bases. CDR3 size: 15 residues. Germline V gene sequence: CDR1 LNHDA, CDR2 SQIVND (reference sequence). CDR3 DNA: TGTGCCAGCAGTGAGGTCCGGGACACCCAAAACATTCAGTACTTC. Its protein is CASSEVRDTQNIQYF.

The J gene is TRBJ1-6, the V gene TRBV6-5; D may be TRBD1 (5 bases). The CDR3 loop spans 16 amino acids. The V gene's germline CDR1 is MNHEY and CDR2 SVGAGI. Trimming removed 0 bases at V and 11 bases at J, with 17 bases between. CDR3 loop: CASSYSARDKLAPLHF. The CDR3 coding sequence is TGTGCCAGCAGTTACTCAGCCAGGGATAAGCTCGCACCCCTCCACTTT.

The CDR3 sequence is CASSLRQVGVTEAFF. The CDR3 DNA is TGTGCCAGCAGTTTACGGCAGGTCGGGGTCACTGAAGCTTTCTTT. The gene calls are TRBV12-3 or TRBV12-4 and TRBJ1-1; D is unclear. V lost 2 bases, J lost 4 bases, and 14 bases lay in between. The CDR3 has 15 amino acids.

The chain is built from TRBV5-6 and TRBJ1-2; D is ambiguous. The CDR3 runs to 13 residues. With 0 bases removed from V and 5 bases from J, the gap between germline ends came to 8 bases. Germline CDR1 SGHDT, CDR2 YYEEEE. The CDR3 sequence is CASSLEAGYGYTF. For the CDR3, the DNA is TGTGCCAGCAGCTTGGAAGCAGGTTATGGCTACACCTTC.

J is TRBJ2-7 and V is TRBV7-9; 9 nucleotides match TRBD1. V was pared by 6 bases and J by 6 bases, with 15 bases of the junction left unmatched. Germline CDR1 is SEHNR and CDR2 is FQNEAQ (reference sequence). This CDR3 spans 16 amino acids. The CDR3 here is CASSQAQGQGVLEQYF. The CDR3 coding sequence is TGTGCCAGCAGTCAGGCGCAGGGACAGGGAGTTCTCGAGCAGTACTTC.

This chain joins TRBV7-8 and TRBJ2-2; no firm D call. This CDR3 spans 12 amino acids. V was shortened by 5 bases and J by 7 bases, with 8 bases between the two germline ends. In germline, CDR1 is SGHVS, CDR2 FQNEAQ. The CDR3 protein is CASSLKVGELFF. In nucleotides, the CDR3 is TGTGCCAGCAGCCTCAAGGTCGGGGAGCTGTTTTTT.

The gene calls are TRBV3-1 and TRBJ1-6, with TRBD1 as a possible D gene (5 bases). The CDR3 length is 12 residues. Trimming pared 0 bases from V and 17 bases from J, leaving 11 bases between. In germline, CDR1 is LGHDT, CDR2 YNNKEL (reference sequence). CDR3 nucleotides: TGTGCCAGCAGCCAAGATCGTGGGACCTTCCACTTT. It encodes CASSQDRGTFHF.

V usage is TRBV27 and J usage is TRBJ2-7; D is possibly TRBD1 (6 bases). V was shortened by 1 base and J by 6 bases, with 16 bases between the two germline ends. The CDR3 covers 15 residues. CDR1 MNHEY and CDR2 SMNVEV come from the germline V gene (reference sequence). CDR3 residues: CASSLLGTGTIEQYF. The CDR3 region has the DNA TGTGCCAGCAGTTTATTGGGAACCGGGACAATCGAGCAGTACTTC.

V is TRBV7-9 and J is TRBJ1-6, with 7 bases identical to TRBD1. The CDR3 contains 15 residues. The V and J ends lost 4 bases and 5 bases, in that order; junction bases with no gene match: 5. Germline loops: CDR1 SEHNR, CDR2 FQNEAQ (reference sequence). CDR3 nucleotide sequence: TGTGCCAGCAGCTCGCAGGGACAGAATAATTCACCCCTCCACTTT. It yields the protein CASSSQGQNNSPLHF.

This chain uses TRBV6-2 or TRBV6-3 with TRBJ2-7; D tentatively fits TRBD1 or TRBD2 (5 bases each). V shed 5 bases and J shed 6 bases, with 17 bases lying between them. CDR1 and CDR2 from the germline V gene are MNHEY and SVGEGT. The CDR3 covers 14 residues. DNA for the CDR3: TGTGCCAGCAGTCAATCGGAGGACATTTTCGAGCAGTACTTC. This codes for CASSQSEDIFEQYF.

The rearrangement joins TRBV12-3 or TRBV12-4 to TRBJ1-5; D unresolved. Between the trimmed V and J ends, which lost 6 bases and 2 bases, there was a span of 14 bases. There are 15 residues in the CDR3. CDR3: CASSQSVLGNQPQHF. DNA for the CDR3: TGTGCCAGCAGCCAGAGTGTATTGGGCAATCAGCCCCAGCATTTT.

This chain connects TRBV6-6 to TRBJ2-7; tentatively, D is TRBD2 (6 bases). Per the germline V gene, CDR1 is MNHNY and CDR2 is SVGAGI (reference sequence). V dropped 2 bases and J dropped 0 bases, with 11 bases sitting between them. The CDR3 contains 15 residues. The CDR3 coding sequence is TGTGCCAGCAGTTACCGCGCGGGAAGCTCCTACGAGCAGTACTTC. Protein product: CASSYRAGSSYEQYF.

This sequence joins TRBV30 and TRBJ2-2; no reliable D call. This CDR3 spans 11 amino acids. The germline CDR1 and CDR2 sequences are GTSNPN and SVGIG (reference sequence). V lost 3 bases and J lost 8, with 7 bases in between. The CDR3, as DNA: TGTGCCTGGAGAGCCGGAGGGGAGCTGTTTTTT. Amino acid sequence: CAWRAGGELFF.